The entry below describes one T cell receptor (beta chain). Its recognized antigen is unknown. Per-nucleotide qualities are absent, and no much larger clonotype sits a single base away. The sample originates from a study of CD4 and CD8 cells across lung adenocarcinoma regions (dated by TCRdb to 2016 to 2018). With respect to the entire study: Intratumor heterogeneity of the T cell receptor repertoire was examined by comparing tumor centers with tumor margins.

Patients with localized lung adenocarcinoma, a subtype of non-small cell lung cancer, were used as donors. The samples were taken from the centers of localized lung adenocarcinomas. For TCR repertoire analysis, CD8+ T cells from tumor tissue were profiled apart from CD4+ T cells. The library was produced with PCR. The data were produced on a HiSeq X Ten. Clones were called with MiXCR by TCRdb after fastp trimmed the public reads at Q25, and only in-frame beta chains were retained. Rows merge per CDR3 protein into single entries with the most common DNA and genes. This sample holds thousands of distinct CDR3 sequences; over 40% were observed only once. Around 95% of the sample goes to the ten largest clones. CDR1 and CDR2, per the germline V gene, are SGHRS and YFSETQ. The junction shows trimming of 8 bases on V and 7 bases on J, plus 19 bases between the germline ends. The CDR3 covers 14 residues, taking in both the cysteine and the phenylalanine. Here the CDR3 DNA is all that survives: 42 bases in frame from base 1.

The sequence links TRBV5-1 to TRBJ2-1, and the D gene may be TRBD2, 6 bases matching. The sequenced material came from CD8+ T cells from the center of a lung tumor. Interpreted using the paper, the cell subset or site label stands for: tumor center region. The source of this sequence is a male donor with lung adenocarcinoma. The CD4 and CD8 labels of this study may be unreliable. In nucleotides, the sequence is TGCGCCAGAGCCGGGACTCCCCGACCTAATGAGCAGTTCTTC. Protein translation: CARAGTPRPNEQFF.